A selection of T cell receptor beta chains follows, all from one sample in a study of T cell clusters in autoimmune cytopenias. TCRdb re-analyzed the multiplex PCR reads; it lists each CDR3 protein once, without DNA. Here the sample table reports around 8,000 distinct CDR3 sequences. The sample was also linked to a second study, of T cell repertoires in aging, cancer and after chemotherapy.

The sequencing sample was made of peripheral blood. These receptors all come from a human donor with an autoimmune cytopenia or autoimmune hepatitis (not recorded which). The CDR3 runs from the conserved cysteine through the conserved F or W. Fields, in order: CDR3 length, clone size, V gene, J gene, CDR3 protein. The size of a clone is reported for some rows only, either as once, few or many, or as a class for expanded clones.

>13|medium-sized|TRBV12-3/TRBV12-4|TRBJ1-3
CASKQGAGNTIYF
>15|medium-sized|TRBV6-1|TRBJ2-3
CASSGHSGSTDTQYF
>15|NA|TRBV10-3|TRBJ1-6
CASGTRSSYNSPLHF
>11|medium-sized|TRBV7-6|TRBJ2-5
CASSHQETQYF
>14|NA|TRBV27|TRBJ1-2
CASSPQGGARGYTF
>14|medium-sized|TRBV6-5|TRBJ2-3
CASRPPLRTDTQYF
>15|NA|TRBV19|TRBJ1-2
CASTDWGRTNYGYTF
>14|NA|TRBV5-4|TRBJ2-7
CASSSPGQHYEQYF
>15|NA|TRBV20-1|TRBJ1-5
CSAREGGLGNQPQHF
>16|NA|TRBV18|TRBJ2-1
CASSPKLAGTYNEQFF
>15|NA|TRBV25-1|TRBJ2-1
CASSELGQGATEQFF
>15|NA|TRBV4-1|TRBJ1-1
CASSQRGTKDTEAFF
>14|NA|TRBV5-4|TRBJ1-1
CASSVQGMGTEAFF
>11|NA|TRBV29-1|TRBJ2-7
CSAQGAVEQYF
>19|NA|TRBV5-6|TRBJ1-4
CASSSATWGSLGGNEKLFF
>15|NA|TRBV5-1|TRBJ2-2
CASRSSGGNTGELFF
>16|NA|TRBV6-1|TRBJ1-5
CASNQGTVYSNQPQHF
>15|NA|TRBV6-5|TRBJ1-1
CASSYRPRRNTEAFF
>18|NA|TRBV20-1|TRBJ2-5
CSAAPTSGDFYGAETQYF
>13|medium-sized|TRBV29-1|TRBJ2-7
CSVTPGSTYEQYF
>15|NA|TRBV5-8|TRBJ1-2
CASSLNQWAIHGYTF
>15|NA|TRBV5-1|TRBJ1-3
CASSFQGGSGNTIYF
>15|NA|TRBV11-2|TRBJ2-5
CASSFGPMAQETQYF
>16|NA|TRBV6-5|TRBJ1-2
CASSHQLGGSSYGYTF
>16|medium-sized|TRBV29-1|TRBJ1-2
CSGIVQGRTANYGYTF
>15|NA|TRBV20-1|TRBJ1-4
CSARDSEGQSEKLFF
>18|NA|TRBV11-2|TRBJ2-3
CASSSPPPLAFSTDTQYF
>16|medium-sized|TRBV7-6|TRBJ2-1
CASSYRGSGSADEQFF
>16|NA|TRBV20-1|TRBJ2-5
CSARGWRGRDQETQYF
>16|NA|TRBV19|TRBJ2-2
CASSIGWGLNTGELFF
>15|medium-sized|TRBV27|TRBJ2-7
CASSLSPDSTYEQYF
>15|NA|TRBV19|TRBJ1-3
CASSVDRGPGNTIYF
>17|NA|TRBV21-1|TRBJ1-1
CASSKGDIGQGGTEAFF
>14|NA|TRBV5-5|TRBJ2-2
CASSLVLNTGELFF
>13|NA|TRBV20-1|TRBJ1-1
CSARGYRDQAAFF
>13|medium-sized|TRBV6-1|TRBJ2-1
CASVREGWNEQFF
>15|medium-sized|TRBV15|TRBJ1-3
CATSRESGSGKTIYF
>12|NA|TRBV12-3/TRBV12-4|TRBJ2-1
CASRKNVDEQFF
>12|medium-sized|TRBV6-5|TRBJ1-2
CASSTGDYGYTF